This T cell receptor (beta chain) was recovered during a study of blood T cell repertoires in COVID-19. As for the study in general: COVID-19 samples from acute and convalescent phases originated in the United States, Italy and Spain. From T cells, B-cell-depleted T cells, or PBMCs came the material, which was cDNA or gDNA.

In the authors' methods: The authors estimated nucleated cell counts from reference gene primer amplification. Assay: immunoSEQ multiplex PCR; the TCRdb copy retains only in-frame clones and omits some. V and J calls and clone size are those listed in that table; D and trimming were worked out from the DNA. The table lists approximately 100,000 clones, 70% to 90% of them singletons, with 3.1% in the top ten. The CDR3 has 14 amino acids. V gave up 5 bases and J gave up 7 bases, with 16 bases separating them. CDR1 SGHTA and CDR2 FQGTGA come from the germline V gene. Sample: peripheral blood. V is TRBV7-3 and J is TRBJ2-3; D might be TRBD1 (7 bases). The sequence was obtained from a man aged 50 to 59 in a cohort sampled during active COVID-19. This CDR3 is CASSPQGGINTQYF. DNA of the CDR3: TGTGCCAGCAGCCCTCAGGGGGGTATAAATACGCAGTATTTT.